The source of this T cell receptor beta chain is a study of PD-1 blockade in classical Hodgkin lymphoma. TCRdb keeps only in-frame clones here, not all; method: immunoSEQ multiplex PCR. This table holds fewer than 8,000 clones, roughly 80% found once. Study-level points and caveats: With respect to the repertoire differences, their causes, possibly disease activity or prior therapy, remain undefined. Newly diagnosed patients and complete responders had comparable diversity at baseline. Patients were excluded if nivolumab began under 1 year after ASCT (the autologous transplant). It was reported that newly diagnosed patients had less baseline TCR diversity than healthy donors.

With no exception, relapse followed autologous stem cell transplantation in all patients, and brentuximab vedotin exposure varied. Starting with thawed PBMCs, CD4+ T cells were purified by magnetic negative selection. Points on this clone: The target antigen is unknown.

The receptor comes from a human donor with classical Hodgkin lymphoma. This material consisted of CD4+ T cells from blood, taken at baseline.

CDR3 DNA: TGTGCCAGCAGCCTTTACCCGGGCGCTAGCGGTTCCTACGAGCAGTACTTC. The encoded protein is CASSLYPGASGSYEQYF. The chain is built from TRBV14 and TRBJ2-7; 7 bases map to TRBD2. V lost 4 bases, J lost 1 base, and 13 bases stayed unmatched. The CDR3 extends over 17 amino acids. Looked up from germline, CDR1 is SGHDN and CDR2 is FVKESK.